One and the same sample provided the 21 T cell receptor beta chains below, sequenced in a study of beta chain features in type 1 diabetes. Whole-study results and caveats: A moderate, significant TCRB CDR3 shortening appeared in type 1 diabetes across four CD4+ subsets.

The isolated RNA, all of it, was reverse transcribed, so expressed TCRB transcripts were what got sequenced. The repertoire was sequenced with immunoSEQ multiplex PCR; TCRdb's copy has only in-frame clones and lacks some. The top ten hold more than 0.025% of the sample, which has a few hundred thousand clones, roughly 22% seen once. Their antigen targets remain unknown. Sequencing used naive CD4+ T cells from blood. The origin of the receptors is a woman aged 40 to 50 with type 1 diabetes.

For the CDR3, the DNA is TGTGCCAGCAGCACCCTTGCGGGGGCTTACGAGCAGTACTTC. Amino acid sequence: CASSTLAGAYEQYF. The chain employs TRBV7-2 and TRBJ2-7; D perhaps matches TRBD2 (7 bases). Germline lookup yields CDR1 SGHTA and CDR2 FQGNSA. This CDR3 is 14 amino acids long. With 5 bases removed from V and 4 bases from J, the gap between germline ends came to 15 bases.

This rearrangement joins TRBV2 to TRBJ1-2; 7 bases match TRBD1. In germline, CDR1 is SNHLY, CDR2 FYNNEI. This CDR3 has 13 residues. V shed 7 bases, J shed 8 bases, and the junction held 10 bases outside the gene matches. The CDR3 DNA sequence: TGTGCCAGCAAAAAGGGGGCGCTGGGGGGCTACACCTTC. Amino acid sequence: CASKKGALGGYTF.

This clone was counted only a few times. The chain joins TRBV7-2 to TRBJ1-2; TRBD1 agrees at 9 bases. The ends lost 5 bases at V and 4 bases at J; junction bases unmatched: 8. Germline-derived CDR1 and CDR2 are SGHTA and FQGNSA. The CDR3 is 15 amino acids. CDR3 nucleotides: TGTGCCAGCAGCCACGGGACAGGGTATAGCTATGGCTACACCTTC. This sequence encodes CASSHGTGYSYGYTF.

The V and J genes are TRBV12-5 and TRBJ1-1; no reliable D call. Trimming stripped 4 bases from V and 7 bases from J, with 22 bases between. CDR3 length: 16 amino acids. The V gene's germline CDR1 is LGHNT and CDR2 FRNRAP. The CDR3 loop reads CASGSSGWAAHGEAFF. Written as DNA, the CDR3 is TGTGCTAGTGGTTCCAGCGGTTGGGCAGCCCACGGTGAAGCTTTCTTT. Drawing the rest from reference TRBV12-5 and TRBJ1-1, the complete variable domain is DARVTQTPRHKVTEMGQEVTMRCQPILGHNTVFWYRQTMMQGLELLAYFRNRAPLDDSGMPKDRFSAEMPDATLATLKIQPSEPRDSAVYFCASGSSGWAAHGEAFFGQGTRLTVV.

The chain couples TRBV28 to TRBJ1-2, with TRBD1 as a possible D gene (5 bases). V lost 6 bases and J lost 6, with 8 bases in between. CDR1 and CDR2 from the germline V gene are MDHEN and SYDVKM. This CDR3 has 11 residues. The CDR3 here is CASRAGNGYTF. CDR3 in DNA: TGTGCCAGCAGAGCAGGGAATGGCTACACCTTC.

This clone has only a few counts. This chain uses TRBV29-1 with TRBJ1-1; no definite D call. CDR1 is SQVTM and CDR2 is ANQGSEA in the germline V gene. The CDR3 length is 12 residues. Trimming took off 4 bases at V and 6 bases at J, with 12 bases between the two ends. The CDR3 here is CSVGPGRAEAFF. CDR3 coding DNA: TGCAGCGTTGGTCCCGGCCGGGCTGAAGCTTTCTTT.

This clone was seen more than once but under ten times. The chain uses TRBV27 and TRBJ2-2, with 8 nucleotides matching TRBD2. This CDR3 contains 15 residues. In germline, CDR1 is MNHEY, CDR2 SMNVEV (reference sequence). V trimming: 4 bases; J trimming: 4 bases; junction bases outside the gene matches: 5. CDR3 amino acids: CASSSGLVPTGELFF. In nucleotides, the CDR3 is TGTGCCAGCAGTTCGGGACTAGTTCCCACCGGGGAGCTGTTTTTT.

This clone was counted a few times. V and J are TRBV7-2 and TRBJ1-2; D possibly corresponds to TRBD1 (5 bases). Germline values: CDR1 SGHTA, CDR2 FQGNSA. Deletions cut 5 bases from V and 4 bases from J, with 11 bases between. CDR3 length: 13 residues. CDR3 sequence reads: CASSPGEGYGYTF. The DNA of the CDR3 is TGTGCCAGCAGCCCGGGGGAGGGCTATGGCTACACCTTC.

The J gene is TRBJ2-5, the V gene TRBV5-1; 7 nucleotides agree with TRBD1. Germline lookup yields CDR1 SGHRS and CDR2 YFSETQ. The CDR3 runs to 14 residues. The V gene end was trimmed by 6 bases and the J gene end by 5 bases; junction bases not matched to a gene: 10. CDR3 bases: TGCGCCAGCACCCCGGGCCGGGACAGTGAGACCCAGTACTTC. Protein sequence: CASTPGRDSETQYF.

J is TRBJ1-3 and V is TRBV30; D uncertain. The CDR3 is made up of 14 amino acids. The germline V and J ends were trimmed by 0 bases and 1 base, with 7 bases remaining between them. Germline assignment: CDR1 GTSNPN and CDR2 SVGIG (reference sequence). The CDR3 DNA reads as TGTGCCTGGAGTGTACGAGGGTCTGGAAACACCATATATTTT. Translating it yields CAWSVRGSGNTIYF.

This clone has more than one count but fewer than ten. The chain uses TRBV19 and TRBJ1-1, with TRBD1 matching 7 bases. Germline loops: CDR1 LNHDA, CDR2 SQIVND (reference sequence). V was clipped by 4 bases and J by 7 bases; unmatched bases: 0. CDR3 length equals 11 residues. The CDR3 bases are TGTGCCAGTAGTAACAGGGGTGAAGCTTTCTTT. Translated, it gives CASSNRGEAFF. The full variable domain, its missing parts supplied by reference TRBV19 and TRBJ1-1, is DGGITQSPKYLFRKEGQNVTLSCEQNLNHDAMYWYRQDPGQGLRLIYYSQIVNDFQKGDIAEGYSVSREKKESFPLTVTSAQKNPTAFYLCASSNRGEAFFGQGTRLTVV.

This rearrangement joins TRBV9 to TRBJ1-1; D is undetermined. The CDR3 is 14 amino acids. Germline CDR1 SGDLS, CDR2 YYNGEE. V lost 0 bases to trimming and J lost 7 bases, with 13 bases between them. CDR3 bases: TGTGCCAGCAGCGTAGTGGGGAATGCGGGTGAAGCTTTCTTT. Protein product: CASSVVGNAGEAFF.

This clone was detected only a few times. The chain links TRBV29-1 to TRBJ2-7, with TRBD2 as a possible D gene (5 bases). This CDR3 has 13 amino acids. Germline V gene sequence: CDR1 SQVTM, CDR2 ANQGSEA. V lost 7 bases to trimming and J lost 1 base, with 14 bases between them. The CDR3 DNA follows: TGCAGCGCTCTTCGGGAAGCTTCCTACGAGCAGTACTTC. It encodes CSALREASYEQYF.

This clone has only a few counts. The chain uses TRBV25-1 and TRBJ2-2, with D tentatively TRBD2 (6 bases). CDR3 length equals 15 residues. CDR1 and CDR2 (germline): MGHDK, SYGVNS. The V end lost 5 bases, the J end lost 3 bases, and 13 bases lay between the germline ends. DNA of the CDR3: TGTGCCAGCAGTCCATATAGCGGAGACACCGGGGAGCTGTTTTTT. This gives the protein CASSPYSGDTGELFF.

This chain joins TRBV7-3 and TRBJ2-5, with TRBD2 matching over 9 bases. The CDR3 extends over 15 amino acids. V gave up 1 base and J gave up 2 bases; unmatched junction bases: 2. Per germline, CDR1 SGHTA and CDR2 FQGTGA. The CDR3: CASSLIAGGQETQYF. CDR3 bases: TGTGCCAGCAGCTTAATTGCGGGAGGGCAAGAGACCCAGTACTTC.

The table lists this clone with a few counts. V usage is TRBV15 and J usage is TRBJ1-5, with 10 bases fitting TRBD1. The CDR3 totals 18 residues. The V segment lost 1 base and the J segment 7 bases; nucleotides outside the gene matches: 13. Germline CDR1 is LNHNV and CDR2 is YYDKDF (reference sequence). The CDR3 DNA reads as TGTGCCACCAGCAGAGTTGGGACCGGGACAGGGGCTGTCCAGCCCCAGCATTTT. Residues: CATSRVGTGTGAVQPQHF.

CDR3 coding DNA: TGTGCCAGCAGTGAGGATGGGACTAGCGGGGATAATGAGCAGTTCTTC. It is translated as CASSEDGTSGDNEQFF. The gene calls are TRBV2 and TRBJ2-1; 13 nucleotides line up with TRBD2. Germline loops: CDR1 SNHLY, CDR2 FYNNEI. The CDR3 sequence is 16 residues long. Trimming took 3 bases from V and 7 from J; bases not matched to a gene: 6.

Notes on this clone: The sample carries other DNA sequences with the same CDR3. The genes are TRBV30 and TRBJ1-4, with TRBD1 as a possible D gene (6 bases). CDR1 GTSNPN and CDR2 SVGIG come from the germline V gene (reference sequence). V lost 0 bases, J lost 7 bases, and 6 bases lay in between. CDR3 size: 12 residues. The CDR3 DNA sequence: TGTGCCTGGAGTGTACAGGGTGAAAAACTGTTTTTT. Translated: CAWSVQGEKLFF.

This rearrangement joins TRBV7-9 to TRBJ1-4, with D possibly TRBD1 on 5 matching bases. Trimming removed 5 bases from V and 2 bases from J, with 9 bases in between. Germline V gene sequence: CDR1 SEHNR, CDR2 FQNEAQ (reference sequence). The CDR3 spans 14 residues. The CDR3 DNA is TGTGCCAGCAGCCCCGACAGCACTAATGAAAAACTGTTTTTT. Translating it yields CASSPDSTNEKLFF.

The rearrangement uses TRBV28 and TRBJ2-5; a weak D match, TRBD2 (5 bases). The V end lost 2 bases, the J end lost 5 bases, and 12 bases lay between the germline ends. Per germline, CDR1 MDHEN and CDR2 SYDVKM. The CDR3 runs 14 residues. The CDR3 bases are TGTGCCAGCAGTTTAGTTAGGCGGGCGGAGACCCAGTACTTC. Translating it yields CASSLVRRAETQYF.

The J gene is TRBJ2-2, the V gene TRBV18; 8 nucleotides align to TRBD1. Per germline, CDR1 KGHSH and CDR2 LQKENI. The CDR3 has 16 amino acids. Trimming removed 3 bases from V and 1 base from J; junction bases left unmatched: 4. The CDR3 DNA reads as TGTGCCAGCTCACCGTCCGGGACAGGGAACACCGGGGAGCTGTTTTTT. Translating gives CASSPSGTGNTGELFF. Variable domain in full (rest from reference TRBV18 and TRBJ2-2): NAGVMQNPRHLVRRRGQEARLRCSPMKGHSHVYWYRQLPEEGLKFMVYLQKENIIDESGMPKERFSAEFPKEGPSILRIQQVVRGDSAAYFCASSPSGTGNTGELFFGEGSRLTVL.